This T cell receptor beta chain was found in a study of control samples from healthy donors and cancer patients. This CDR3 has 13 amino acids. Germline lookup yields CDR1 WSHSY and CDR2 SAAADI. Deletions cut 4 bases from V and 2 bases from J, with 8 bases between. Assay: immunoSEQ multiplex PCR; the TCRdb copy retains only in-frame clones and omits some. Here the sample spans about 150,000 clones, approximately 88% being singletons. The sequence was obtained from a man in his thirties or forties in good health. This chain links TRBV10-2 with TRBJ1-2; D not certain. The specimen was blood. CDR3 in amino acids: CASSVGTNYGYTF. The CDR3 DNA reads as TGCGCCAGCAGTGTTGGCACAAACTATGGCTACACCTTC.